This T cell receptor (beta chain) is drawn from a study of blood T cell repertoires in COVID-19. Assay used: immunoSEQ multiplex PCR; TCRdb lists only in-frame clones, some missing. The sample lists tens of thousands of clones, around nine tenths occurring once. V shed 5 bases, J shed 2 bases, and the junction held 5 bases outside the gene matches. Per the germline V gene, CDR1 is SGHVS and CDR2 is FQNEAQ. The CDR3 sequence is 14 residues long. The V call is TRBV7-8, the J call TRBJ1-2, with 7 bases fitting TRBD1. The receptor comes from a woman aged 80 or over with acute or convalescent COVID-19. The sample taken for sequencing was peripheral blood. The CDR3 coding sequence is TGTGCCAGCAGCCTAAGACAGGGCAACTATGGCTACACCTTC. Protein sequence: CASSLRQGNYGYTF.